Presented here are 21 T cell receptor beta chains from one specimen sequenced in a study of cytomegalovirus exposure and HLA in healthy donors. PCR was performed using 60 Vbeta and 13 Jbeta primers. Profiling relied on immunoSEQ multiplex PCR, and the TCRdb table lists in-frame clones only, not all of them. This repertoire shows roughly 120,000 clones, around 86% found once; its top ten account for 3.9%. Sequences were obtained from PBMCs. The receptor source for this set is a woman aged 25 to 45 in good health and CMV-seronegative.

This chain connects TRBV7-2 to TRBJ2-7, with TRBD1 matching over 7 bases. Germline V lookup: CDR1 SGHTA, CDR2 FQGNSA. Losses at the gene ends were 4 bases for V and 2 bases for J; bases not matched to a gene: 5. The CDR3 loop spans 14 amino acids. The CDR3 region is CASSSGQAPYEQYF. CDR3 DNA sequence: TGTGCCAGCAGCTCAGGACAGGCCCCCTACGAGCAGTACTTC.

The rearrangement joins TRBV12-5 to TRBJ2-1; TRBD1 matches 11 bases. Germline trimming cut 3 bases from V and 3 bases from J; bases unmatched to any gene: 4. This CDR3 has 16 residues. Germline lookup yields CDR1 LGHNT and CDR2 FRNRAP. CDR3 DNA sequence: TGTGCTAGTGGTTTATCCGGGACAGGGGGCTACAATGAGCAGTTCTTC. The encoded protein is CASGLSGTGGYNEQFF.

In DNA, the CDR3 is TGTGCCAGCAGCGGCGGGGCAGATACGCAGTATTTT. It specifies CASSGGADTQYF. The rearrangement uses TRBV27 and TRBJ2-3; D is possibly TRBD2 (6 bases). The CDR3 contains 12 residues. The ends were cut back, 6 bases at V and 4 bases at J, with 8 bases in the middle. Germline CDR1 MNHEY, CDR2 SMNVEV (reference sequence).

This clone was recorded once. The chain recombines TRBV21-1 with TRBJ2-2; the table gives TRBD2 as D, unverified against the DNA. TRBV21-1 is recorded as a pseudogene. This CDR3 region has 17 residues. CDR3 coding DNA: TGTGCCAGCAGCCCCCCGGGTAGCGGGGATCCTGGCCGGGAGCTGTTTTTT. Translation: CASSPPGSGDPGRELFF.

In this sample, this clone turned up once. This sequence joins TRBV18 and TRBJ2-5; the D gene is possibly TRBD1 (6 bases). In germline, CDR1 is KGHSH, CDR2 LQKENI. The CDR3 sequence is 15 residues long. The V gene lost 4 bases and the J gene lost 2 bases, with 14 bases spanning the gap. The CDR3 protein is CASSHDRDTQETQYF. The DNA for the CDR3 is TGTGCCAGCTCACACGACCGGGACACACAAGAGACCCAGTACTTC.

The gene calls are TRBV5-1 and TRBJ1-4, with D tentatively TRBD1 (6 bases). The V gene's germline CDR1 is SGHRS and CDR2 YFSETQ. Trimming left V 4 bases short and J 7 bases short, with 11 bases between. The CDR3 is 13 amino acids. The CDR3 loop is CASSIRGGEKLFF. DNA of the CDR3: TGCGCCAGCAGCATCCGAGGGGGTGAAAAACTGTTTTTT.

This chain connects TRBV6-5 to TRBJ2-2; 7 positions match TRBD2. With 5 bases clipped from V and 4 bases from J, the junction kept 4 bases outside the gene matches. This CDR3 contains 14 residues. CDR1 MNHEY and CDR2 SVGAGI come from the germline V gene. In nucleotides, the CDR3 is TGTGCCAGCAGTAGGAGCGGGGTCACCGGGGAGCTGTTTTTT. It translates to CASSRSGVTGELFF.

This rearrangement joins TRBV18 to TRBJ2-7, with 15 bases lining up with TRBD2. CDR1 and CDR2 (germline): KGHSH, LQKENI. V lost 4 bases to trimming and J lost 6 bases; unmatched junction nucleotides: 19. The CDR3 spans 20 residues. In DNA, the CDR3 is TGTGCCAGCTCACAGTCGGGACTAGCGGGAGGAGAGGCCCGGGGCATCGAGCAGTACTTC. Translated: CASSQSGLAGGEARGIEQYF.

This clone was found once. The germline gene is not matched at one end of the junction; a read error may be the cause. The chain has TRBV7-9 and TRBJ2-3; 8 positions match TRBD1. Germline V gene lookup returns CDR1 SEHNR and CDR2 FQNEAQ (reference sequence). The length of the CDR3 is 16 residues. The CDR3 loop reads CSSSLGQGAPPDTQYF. CDR3 nucleotide sequence: TGTTCCAGCAGCTTAGGGCAGGGGGCTCCTCCAGATACGCAGTATTTT.

V and J are TRBV28 and TRBJ2-7; D may be TRBD1 (5 bases). The CDR3 length is 16 residues. Per germline, CDR1 MDHEN and CDR2 SYDVKM. V lost 5 bases and J lost 1, with 18 bases in between. In DNA, the CDR3 is TGTGCCAGCAGTCCCCCCCAGGGCCTTCCGTCCTACGAGCAGTACTTC. Translation: CASSPPQGLPSYEQYF.

The V call is TRBV13, the J call TRBJ2-3; 7 bases fit TRBD1. Per the germline V gene, CDR1 is PRHDT and CDR2 is FYEKMQ (reference sequence). The V and J ends lost 5 bases and 4 bases, in that order; junction bases with no gene match: 6. The CDR3 contains 14 residues. The CDR3 nucleotides read TGTGCCAGCAGCGGCGGACAGGAGGCAGATACGCAGTATTTT. This encodes CASSGGQEADTQYF. Based on the CDR3 plus reference TRBV13 and TRBJ2-3, the full variable domain is AAGVIQSPRHLIKEKRETATLKCYPIPRHDTVYWYQQGPGQDPQFLISFYEKMQSDKGSIPDRFSAQQFSDYHSELNMSSLELGDSALYFCASSGGQEADTQYFGPGTRLTVL.

In its sample, this clone was seen a few times. This chain connects TRBV7-8 to TRBJ2-1, with TRBD2 matching 8 bases. Per germline, CDR1 SGHVS and CDR2 FQNEAQ. Unmatched junction bases numbered 5, after V lost 3 bases and J lost 7 bases. CDR3 length equals 14 residues. This CDR3 reads CASSLGTSKNEQFF. The CDR3 nucleotides are TGTGCCAGCAGCTTGGGGACTAGTAAAAATGAGCAGTTCTTC.

The CDR3 loop reads CASSPPALAGGTEQFF. Here the CDR3 DNA reads TGTGCCAGCTCACCACCCGCCCTAGCGGGAGGTACTGAGCAGTTCTTC. The V and J genes are TRBV18 and TRBJ2-1, with 11 positions matching TRBD2. The V gene end was trimmed by 0 bases and the J gene end by 9 bases; junction bases not matched to a gene: 7. Germline loops: CDR1 KGHSH, CDR2 LQKENI. This CDR3 has 16 amino acids.

V usage is TRBV28 and J usage is TRBJ2-7, with a possible D match to TRBD1 (8 bases). The CDR3 runs 16 residues. V lost 6 bases, J lost 5 bases, and 23 bases lay in between. Germline lookup yields CDR1 MDHEN and CDR2 SYDVKM. The CDR3 protein is CASRPPQGGVTNEQYF. In DNA form, the CDR3 reads TGTGCCAGCAGGCCACCACAGGGGGGGGTTACTAACGAGCAGTACTTC.

The V call is TRBV27, the J call TRBJ2-1; 14 bases are shared with TRBD2. The CDR3 spans 18 residues. The V and J ends lost 6 bases and 10 bases, in that order; junction bases with no gene match: 17. Germline V gene sequence: CDR1 MNHEY, CDR2 SMNVEV (reference sequence). CDR3 residues: CASSPRLSGLAGVKEQFF. As DNA, the CDR3 is TGTGCCAGCAGCCCTCGCCTGTCGGGACTAGCGGGAGTAAAAGAGCAGTTCTTC.

On this clone itself: Distinct nucleotide sequences in the sample also encode this CDR3. V usage is TRBV7-2 and J usage is TRBJ1-3; D gene uncertain. The CDR3 spans 19 residues. Germline V gene data show CDR1 as SGHTA and CDR2 as FQGNSA. Trimming stripped 3 bases from V and 0 bases from J, with 21 bases between. The CDR3 bases are TGTGCCAGCAGCTTTTTCGGCCCCACCGGACTGACCTCTGGAAACACCATATATTTT. Amino acid sequence: CASSFFGPTGLTSGNTIYF.

Turning to this clone: Other nucleotide sequences in the sample specify the same CDR3. This rearrangement joins TRBV27 to TRBJ2-7, with D perhaps matching TRBD1 (6 bases). CDR1 is MNHEY and CDR2 is SMNVEV in the germline V gene (reference sequence). V lost 4 bases and J lost 2, with 9 bases in between. There are 13 residues in the CDR3. CDR3: CASSWGLAYEQYF. DNA of the CDR3: TGTGCCAGCAGTTGGGGGCTAGCCTACGAGCAGTACTTC.

This clone was observed a single time. This chain joins TRBV19 and TRBJ1-1; possibly TRBD1 for D (5 bases). Germline assignment: CDR1 LNHDA and CDR2 SQIVND (reference sequence). Trimming took 3 bases from V and 10 from J, leaving 15 bases between them. The CDR3 runs 13 residues. The CDR3 nucleotides are TGTGCCAGTAGTATGCAAGGGTTAAGGGGAGCTTTCTTT. Translation gives CASSMQGLRGAFF.

The V call is TRBV28, the J call TRBJ1-3; weak D call: TRBD1 (5 bases). V was clipped by 6 bases and J by 0 bases, with 12 bases between them. The CDR3 totals 15 residues. The germline CDR1 and CDR2 sequences are MDHEN and SYDVKM. The CDR3 spells CASRGGESSGNTIYF. CDR3 sequence (DNA): TGTGCCAGCAGGGGAGGGGAAAGCTCTGGAAACACCATATATTTT.

In its sample, this clone was seen a few times. The chain uses TRBV5-6 and TRBJ1-1; weak D call: TRBD1 (5 bases). The CDR3 has 14 residues. V lost 0 bases, J lost 3 bases, and 9 bases lay in between. Germline values: CDR1 SGHDT, CDR2 YYEEEE. The CDR3 coding sequence is TGTGCCAGCAGCTTGGGCAGGGCCTACACTGAAGCTTTCTTT. It yields the protein CASSLGRAYTEAFF.

The chain is built from TRBV5-4 and TRBJ2-5, with 10 bases aligning to TRBD2. Germline trimming cut 4 bases from V and 3 bases from J; bases unmatched to any gene: 6. This CDR3 comprises 15 residues. Germline lookup yields CDR1 SGHNT and CDR2 YYREEE (reference sequence). In nucleotides, the CDR3 is TGTGCCAGCAGCCCGGGACTAGCGAGAGAAGAGACCCAGTACTTC. Amino acids: CASSPGLAREETQYF.